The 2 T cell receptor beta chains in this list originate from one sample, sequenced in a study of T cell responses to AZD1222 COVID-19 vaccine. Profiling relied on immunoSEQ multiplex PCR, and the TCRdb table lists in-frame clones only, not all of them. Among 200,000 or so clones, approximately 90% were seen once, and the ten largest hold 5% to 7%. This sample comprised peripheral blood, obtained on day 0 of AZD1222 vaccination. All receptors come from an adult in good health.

The CDR3 sequence is CASGTQGAWTGELFF. The CDR3 DNA reads TGTGCCAGTGGCACCCAGGGGGCTTGGACCGGGGAGCTGTTTTTT. The chain combines TRBV19 with TRBJ2-2; 8 bases match TRBD1. Germline CDR1 reads LNHDA; CDR2 reads SQIVND (reference sequence). This CDR3 contains 15 residues. V shed 8 bases, J shed 5 bases, and the junction held 10 bases outside the gene matches.

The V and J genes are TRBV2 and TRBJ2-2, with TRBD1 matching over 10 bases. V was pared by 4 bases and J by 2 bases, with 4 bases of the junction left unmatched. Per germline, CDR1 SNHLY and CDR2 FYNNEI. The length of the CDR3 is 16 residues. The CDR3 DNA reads TGTGCCAGCAGTGTCCAGACAGGGGGCAACACCGGGGAGCTGTTTTTT. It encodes CASSVQTGGNTGELFF. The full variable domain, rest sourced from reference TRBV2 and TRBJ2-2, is EPEVTQTPSHQVTQMGQEVILRCVPISNHLYFYWYRQILGQKVEFLVSFYNNEISEKSEIFDDQFSVERPDGSNFTLKIRSTKLEDSAMYFCASSVQTGGNTGELFFGEGSRLTVL.